These T cell receptor beta chains were read from a single sample in a study of OX40 agonist ivuxolimab in advanced cancers. The table came from immunoSEQ multiplex PCR; TCRdb's copy has only in-frame clones and leaves some out. The sample records roughly 86,000 clones, just under 90% being singletons. The specimen comprised CD4+ or CD8+ T cells sorted from blood, sampled in a trial of the OX40 agonist ivuxolimab. These receptors were collected from an adult with an advanced solid tumor such as melanoma, head and neck, liver or kidney cancer. The CDR3 runs from the conserved cysteine through the conserved F or W. A D gene is named only where the DNA matches it firmly. Expanded clones get a size class; other rows say once, few or many, or leave the size out.

V	J	D	size	length	DNA	CDR3
TRBV6-5	TRBJ2-1	-	once	14	TGTGCCAGCAGTTACGAGCTCTCCTACAATGAGCAGTTCTTC	CASSYELSYNEQFF
TRBV4-1	TRBJ2-5	-	-	16	TGCGCCAGCAGCCAACAATTTGGACTAACACAAGAGACCCAGTACTTC	CASSQQFGLTQETQYF
TRBV11-3	TRBJ2-1	-	-	15	TGTGCCAGCAGCTTAGAGGGGAGCACCTACAATGAGCAGTTCTTC	CASSLEGSTYNEQFF
TRBV5-1	TRBJ1-5	-	-	15	TGCGCCAGCAGCTTGGTCTCCGGGGGCAATCAGCCCCAGCATTTT	CASSLVSGGNQPQHF
TRBV28	TRBJ2-6	-	-	13	TGTGCCAGCAGCTCCGGTGGTGACAACGTCCTGACTTTC	CASSSGGDNVLTF
TRBV6-5	TRBJ2-7	-	-	15	TGTGCCAGCAGTTACTCCGAGGGGCGCGGCAACGAGCAGTACTTC	CASSYSEGRGNEQYF
TRBV7-3	TRBJ1-2	-	-	12	TGTGCCAGCAGCTTAGGAGCCTATGGCTACACCTTC	CASSLGAYGYTF
TRBV29-1	TRBJ2-7	TRBD1	once	16	TGCAGCGTTGGCGGTTACAGGGGGAGTTGGGGCTACGAGCAGTACTTC	CSVGGYRGSWGYEQYF
TRBV7-9	TRBJ2-4	-	-	13	TGTGCCAGCAGCTTAGTAGGGGAGTACATTCAGTACTTC	CASSLVGEYIQYF
TRBV27	TRBJ2-7	-	-	15	TGTGCCAGCAGTACCACTGGGGCAGTGCGAATCGAGCAGTACTTC	CASSTTGAVRIEQYF
TRBV30	TRBJ2-7	-	-	13	TGTGCCTGGAGGCGGGACCGACCTTACGAGCAGTACTTC	CAWRRDRPYEQYF
TRBV29-1	TRBJ2-5	-	-	16	TGCAGCGCCTGGGGGGACGGTGAGGGTTACCAAGAGACCCAGTACTTC	CSAWGDGEGYQETQYF
TRBV19	TRBJ2-3	-	few	13	TGTGCCAGTAGTATTGGGACGGGAGATACGCAGTATTTT	CASSIGTGDTQYF
TRBV27	TRBJ2-7	-	once	10	TGTGCCAGCGGAGACTACGAGCAGTACTTC	CASGDYEQYF
TRBV28	TRBJ2-7	TRBD1	-	14	TGTGCCAGCAGTGAGCCGGGACAGGAGTACGAGCAGTACTTC	CASSEPGQEYEQYF
TRBV29-1	TRBJ1-1	-	-	14	TGCAGCGTTGAAGACCGAGTGATGAACACTGAAGCTTTCTTT	CSVEDRVMNTEAFF
TRBV11-3	TRBJ1-2	TRBD1	-	13	TGTGCCAGCAGCTTAACAGGGGGAGGCGGCTACACCTTC	CASSLTGGGGYTF
TRBV28	TRBJ1-1	TRBD1	-	15	TGTGCCAGCAGTGCGCGGACAGGGATAGTAACTGAAGCTTTCTTT	CASSARTGIVTEAFF
TRBV7-9	TRBJ2-1	-	once	15	TGTGCCAGCAGCTTAGGGGATATCTGGGACAATGAGCAGTTCTTC	CASSLGDIWDNEQFF
TRBV27	TRBJ2-2	-	-	12	TGTGCCAGCAGTGAGCGGACCGGGGAGCTGTTTTTT	CASSERTGELFF
TRBV7-2	TRBJ2-7	-	-	12	TGTGCCAGCAGCTTGAGGTCCTACGAGCAGTACTTC	CASSLRSYEQYF
TRBV27	TRBJ2-3	-	-	14	TGTGCCAGCAGTCCCCAGACGGGAAAAAATACGCAGTATTTT	CASSPQTGKNTQYF
TRBV6-6	TRBJ2-7	TRBD1	-	14	TGTGCCAGCAGTTCCCCCCAGGGGGCCAACGAGCAGTACTTC	CASSSPQGANEQYF
TRBV6-5	TRBJ1-2	-	-	14	TGTGCCAGCAGTCCACCCAGGGGCTCGGATGGCTACACCTTC	CASSPPRGSDGYTF
TRBV19	TRBJ2-2	TRBD2	-	15	TGTGCCAGTAGTATACCTAGCGGGAACACCGGGGAGCTGTTTTTT	CASSIPSGNTGELFF
TRBV29-1	TRBJ2-1	TRBD1	-	15	TGCAGCGTCGACGGTGGGACAGGAGAGGTCAATGAGCAGTTCTTC	CSVDGGTGEVNEQFF
TRBV28	TRBJ1-5	TRBD1	once	15	TGTGCCAGCAGCCCGACAGGGAGTGGGCATCGACCCCAGCATTTT	CASSPTGSGHRPQHF
TRBV28	TRBJ2-7	TRBD1	-	15	TGTGCCAGCACCCCACTCGGGACAGGGTCCTACGAGCAGTACTTC	CASTPLGTGSYEQYF
TRBV4-2	TRBJ1-2	-	-	12	TGTGCCAGCAGCCACCCCCGGGACCACTACACCTTC	CASSHPRDHYTF
TRBV6-5	TRBJ1-6	TRBD1	-	12	TGTGCCAGCAGCAGGGGGAGGTCACCCCTCCACTTT	CASSRGRSPLHF
TRBV15	TRBJ1-3	-	-	17	TGTGCCACCAGCCCAAAGACAGGCTGGGGGACTGGAAACACCATATATTTT	CATSPKTGWGTGNTIYF
TRBV5-1	TRBJ2-7	-	once	14	TGCGCCAGCACCAATTTGGATGGGCACTACGAGCAGTACTTC	CASTNLDGHYEQYF
TRBV27	TRBJ2-1	-	once	15	TGTGCCAGCAGCTGGGGGATTAGCTCCTACAATGAGCAGTTCTTC	CASSWGISSYNEQFF
TRBV19	TRBJ1-4	-	once	14	TGTGCCAGTAGTGACAGAGCAACTAATGAAAAACTGTTTTTT	CASSDRATNEKLFF
TRBV29-1	TRBJ1-5	-	-	12	TGCAGCGTTGGTTGGGACAATCAGCCCCAGCATTTT	CSVGWDNQPQHF
TRBV6-6	TRBJ2-1	-	-	15	TGTGCCAGCAGGGCTCGGCGGTCGTCCTACAATGAGCAGTTCTTC	CASRARRSSYNEQFF
TRBV27	TRBJ2-3	-	-	14	TGTGCCAGCAGTTTATCTAGGGCGTCGGATACGCAGTATTTT	CASSLSRASDTQYF
TRBV10-3	TRBJ1-1	-	-	12	TGTGCCATCAGTGAGGGTGGCACTGAAGCTTTCTTT	CAISEGGTEAFF
TRBV18	TRBJ1-1	-	-	15	TGTGCCAGCTCACCAGGTGTCGCGGGGGTTGGTGAAGCTTTCTTT	CASSPGVAGVGEAFF
TRBV6-6	TRBJ2-2	-	-	13	TGTGCCAGCGGCAGGACGGCCACCGGGGAGCTGTTTTTT	CASGRTATGELFF
TRBV2	TRBJ1-1	-	-	16	TGTGCCAGCAGTGAAGGAAAGGGGGGGTTGAGTACTGAAGCTTTCTTT	CASSEGKGGLSTEAFF
TRBV6-4	TRBJ2-7	TRBD2	few	15	TGTGCCAGCAGTGAAAATAGCGGGAGCTCCTACGAGCAGTACTTC	CASSENSGSSYEQYF
TRBV7-8	TRBJ2-3	TRBD1	-	16	TGTGCCAGCAGCGAACGACAGGGTTCTTCTTGGGATACGCAGTATTTT	CASSERQGSSWDTQYF
TRBV7-8	TRBJ2-5	TRBD1	few	18	TGTGCCAGCAGCGTTACAGGGAGCAGCTACAGGGGCCAAGAGACCCAGTACTTC	CASSVTGSSYRGQETQYF
TRBV5-4	TRBJ1-1	-	-	14	TGTGCCAGCAGCTTGGGAGGGGGGAACACTGAAGCTTTCTTT	CASSLGGGNTEAFF
TRBV18	TRBJ2-3	TRBD2	-	16	TGTGCCAGCTCACCTTACCTAGCGGGTTTAACAGATACGCAGTATTTT	CASSPYLAGLTDTQYF
TRBV4-1	TRBJ1-4	-	-	15	TGCGCCAGCAGCCAAGAGCCCAGGGTTGGTGAAAAACTGTTTTTT	CASSQEPRVGEKLFF
TRBV6-5	TRBJ1-2	-	-	16	TGTGCCAGCAGTTACTATGCCGGAGGGTTAACTATAGGCTACACCTTC	CASSYYAGGLTIGYTF
TRBV6-5	TRBJ2-7	TRBD1	-	13	TGTGCCAGCAGCGGGGACAGGGCCTACGAGCAGTACTTC	CASSGDRAYEQYF
TRBV28	TRBJ2-5	TRBD2	-	14	TGTGCCAGCAGTTTCTTAGCGGGAGTAAAGACCCAGTACTTC	CASSFLAGVKTQYF